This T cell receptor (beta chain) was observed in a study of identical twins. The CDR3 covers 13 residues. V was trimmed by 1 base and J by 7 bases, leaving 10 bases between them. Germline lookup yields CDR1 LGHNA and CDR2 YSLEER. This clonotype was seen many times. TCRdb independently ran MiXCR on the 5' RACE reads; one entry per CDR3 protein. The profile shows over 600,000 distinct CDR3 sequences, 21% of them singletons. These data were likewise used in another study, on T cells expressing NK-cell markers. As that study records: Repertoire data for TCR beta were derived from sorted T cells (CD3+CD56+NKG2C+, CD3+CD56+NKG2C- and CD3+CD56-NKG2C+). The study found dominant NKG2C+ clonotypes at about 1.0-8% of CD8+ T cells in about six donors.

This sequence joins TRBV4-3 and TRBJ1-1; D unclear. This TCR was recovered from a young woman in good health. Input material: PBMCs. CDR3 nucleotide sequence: TGCGCCAGCAGCCAAGGGAGCCGGTATGAAGCTTTCTTT. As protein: CASSQGSRYEAFF.